Here is one TCR beta chain with its context. What it recognizes is unknown. Through a sample-barcoded 5' primer and a J-beta primer mix, a second PCR was run for roughly 6 to 12 cycles. Individual samples furnished no less than 3 million CDR3-containing paired-end reads apiece. Using its own MiXCR run on the 5' RACE reads, TCRdb lists one record per CDR3 protein. The sample includes nearly 800,000 distinct CDR3 sequences, more than 50% of them seen just once. The sample originates from a study of blood T cells in healthy people across ages. Study results and caveats: Long-lived donors had more naive CD4+ cells and higher diversity than aged donors.

This TCR was sampled from a man aged 40-49 years in good health. Sequenced input: blood.

The CDR3 DNA reads TGTGCCATCAGTGAGTCGAGTAGCACCGGGGAGCTGTTTTTT. Its translation is CAISESSSTGELFF. The J gene is TRBJ2-2, the V gene TRBV10-3; D is unclear. V was pared by 0 bases and J by 4 bases, with 6 bases between. The germline gives CDR1 ENHRY, CDR2 SYGVKD. This CDR3 contains 14 residues.